This T cell receptor beta chain was profiled in a study of OX40 agonist ivuxolimab in advanced cancers. Sequencing used immunoSEQ multiplex PCR; TCRdb keeps in-frame clones, though not all of them. In the table there are some 43,000 clones, around 90% of which are singletons. CDR1 SGHAT and CDR2 FQDESV come from the germline V gene (reference sequence). The CDR3 totals 15 residues. The V and J ends lost 6 bases and 2 bases, in that order; junction bases with no gene match: 7. The chain links TRBV11-1 to TRBJ1-1, with TRBD1 matching 9 bases. The source of this sequence is an adult with an advanced solid tumor such as melanoma, head and neck, liver or kidney cancer. The source material was CD4+ or CD8+ T cells sorted from blood, sampled in a trial of the OX40 agonist ivuxolimab. The CDR3 nucleotides are TGTGCCAGCAGTGAACAGGGGGCGCTTAACACTGAAGCTTTCTTT. Its translation: CASSEQGALNTEAFF.